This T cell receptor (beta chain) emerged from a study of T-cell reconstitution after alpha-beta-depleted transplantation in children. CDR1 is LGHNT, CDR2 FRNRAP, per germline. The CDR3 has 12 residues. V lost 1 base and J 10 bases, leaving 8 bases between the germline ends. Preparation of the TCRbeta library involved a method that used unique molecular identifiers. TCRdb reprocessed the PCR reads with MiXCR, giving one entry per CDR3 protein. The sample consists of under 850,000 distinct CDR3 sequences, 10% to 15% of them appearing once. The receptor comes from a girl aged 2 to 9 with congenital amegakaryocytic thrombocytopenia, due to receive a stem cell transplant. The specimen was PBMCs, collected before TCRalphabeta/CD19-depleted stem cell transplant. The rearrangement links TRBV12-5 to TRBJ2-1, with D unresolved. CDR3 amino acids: CASGLATREQFF. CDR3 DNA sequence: TGTGCTAGTGGTTTGGCAACTCGGGAGCAGTTCTTC.